This TCR beta chain was retrieved from a study of early T cells in non-severe SARS-CoV-2 infection. Whole-study findings and limits: VDJdb matches were skewed toward anti-spike CD8 T cell responses.

Between the trimmed V and J ends, which lost 4 bases and 10 bases, there was a span of 11 bases. Germline CDR1 SGHVS, CDR2 FQNEAQ. CDR3 length: 12 amino acids. Many counts were recorded for this clonotype. Its specificity is unknown. Each CDR3 protein gets one entry after TCRdb re-called the 5' RACE reads with MiXCR. The sample lists over 70,000 distinct CDR3 sequences; approximately 15% were seen once. The chain is built from TRBV7-8 and TRBJ2-1; tentatively, D is TRBD1 (6 bases). This receptor was obtained from an adult who was a healthcare worker with PCR-confirmed SARS-CoV-2 infection or an uninfected control (not recorded which). The sample comprised whole blood. CDR3 bases: TGTGCCAGCAGCTCGGATGGGGGCGAGCAGTTCTTC. It yields the protein CASSSDGGEQFF. The whole variable domain, filled in from reference TRBV7-8 and TRBJ2-1, reads GAGVSQSPRYKVAKRGQDVALRCDPISGHVSLFWYQQALGQGPEFLTYFQNEAQLDKSGLPSDRFFAERPEGSVSTLKIQRTQQEDSAVYLCASSSDGGEQFFGPGTRLTVL.